This T cell receptor beta chain came from a study of T cells in Graves' hyperthyroidism and ophthalmopathy. Diagnosis rested on symptoms, serum thyroxine and TRAb, thyroid ultrasound, and orbital computed tomography. Amplified regions were TCR beta CDR3 sequences from RNA transcripts. HTBI primers were employed in a first-round RT-PCR of the TCR CDR3. TCRdb called the multiplex PCR reads again in MiXCR, with one record for every CDR3 protein. Found here are 600,000 or so distinct CDR3 sequences, around 13% of them singletons; the top ten hold approximately 13%. CDR1 MDHEN and CDR2 SYDVKM come from the germline V gene. The junction had 11 bases not matched to a gene; V was cut back by 5 bases and J by 8 bases. The CDR3 is made up of 14 amino acids. Study-wide results and limits: Most thyroid clonotypes expanded above 0.001 appeared in blood too.

Points on this clonotype: The antigen remains unidentified.

The source of this sequence is a woman aged 45-65 years with Graves' ophthalmopathy. The V call is TRBV28, the J call TRBJ1-2, with 7 bases lining up with TRBD1. Sequences were obtained from blood. The CDR3, as DNA: TGTGCCAGCAGTCGGGACAGCCGCCGTCGGGGCTACACCTTC. Translation: CASSRDSRRRGYTF.